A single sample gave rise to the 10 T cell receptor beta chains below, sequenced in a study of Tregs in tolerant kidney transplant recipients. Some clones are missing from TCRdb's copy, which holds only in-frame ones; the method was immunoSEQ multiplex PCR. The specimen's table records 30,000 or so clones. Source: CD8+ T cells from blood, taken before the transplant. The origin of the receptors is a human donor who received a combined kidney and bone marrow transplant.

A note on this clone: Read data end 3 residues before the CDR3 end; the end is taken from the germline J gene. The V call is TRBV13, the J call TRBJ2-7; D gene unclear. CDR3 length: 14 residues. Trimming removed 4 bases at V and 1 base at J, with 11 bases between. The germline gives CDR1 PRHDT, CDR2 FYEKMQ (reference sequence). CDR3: CASSSEEASYEQYF. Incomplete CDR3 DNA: TGTGCCAGCAGCTCCGAAGAGGCTTCCTACGAG.

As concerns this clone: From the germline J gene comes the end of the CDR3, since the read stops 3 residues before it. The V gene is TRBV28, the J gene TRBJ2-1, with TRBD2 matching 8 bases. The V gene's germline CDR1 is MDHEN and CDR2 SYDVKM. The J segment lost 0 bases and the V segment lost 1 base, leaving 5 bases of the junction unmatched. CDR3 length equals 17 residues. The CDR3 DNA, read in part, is TGTGCCAGCAGTTTATATTGGAGCGGGAGCTCCTACAATGAG. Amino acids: CASSLYWSGSSYNE. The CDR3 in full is CASSLYWSGSSYNEQFF.

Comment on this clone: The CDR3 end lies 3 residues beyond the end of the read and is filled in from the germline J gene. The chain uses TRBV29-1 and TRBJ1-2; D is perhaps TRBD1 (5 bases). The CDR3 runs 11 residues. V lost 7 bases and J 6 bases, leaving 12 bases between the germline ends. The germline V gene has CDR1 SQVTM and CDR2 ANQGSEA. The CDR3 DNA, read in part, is TGCAGCGCAATTATACAGGATGGC. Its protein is CSAIIQDG. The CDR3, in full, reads CSAIIQDGYTF.

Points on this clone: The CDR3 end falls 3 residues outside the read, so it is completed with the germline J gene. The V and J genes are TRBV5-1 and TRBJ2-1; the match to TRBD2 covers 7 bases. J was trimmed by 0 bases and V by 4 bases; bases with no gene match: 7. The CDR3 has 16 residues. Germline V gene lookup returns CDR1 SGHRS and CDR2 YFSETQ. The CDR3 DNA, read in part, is TGCGCCAGCAGCCCCCCCCTAGCGGACTCCTACAATGAG. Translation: CASSPPLADSYNE. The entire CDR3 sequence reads CASSPPLADSYNEQFF.

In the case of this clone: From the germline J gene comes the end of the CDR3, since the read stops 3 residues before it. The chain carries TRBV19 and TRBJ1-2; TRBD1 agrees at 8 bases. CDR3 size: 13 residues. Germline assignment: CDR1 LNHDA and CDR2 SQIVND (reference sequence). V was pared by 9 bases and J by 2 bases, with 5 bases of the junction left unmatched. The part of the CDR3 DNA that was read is TGTGCCAGCCGGACAGGGTCAAACTATGGC. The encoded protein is CASRTGSNYG. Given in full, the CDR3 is CASRTGSNYGYTF.

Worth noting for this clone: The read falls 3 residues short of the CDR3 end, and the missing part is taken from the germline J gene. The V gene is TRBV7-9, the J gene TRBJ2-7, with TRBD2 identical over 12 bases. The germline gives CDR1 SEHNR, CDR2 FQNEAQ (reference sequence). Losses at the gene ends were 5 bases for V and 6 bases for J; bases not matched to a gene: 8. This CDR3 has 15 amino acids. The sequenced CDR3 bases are TGTGCCAGCAGCCGAAGACTAGCGGGAGATGGCGAG. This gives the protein CASSRRLAGDGE. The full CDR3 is CASSRRLAGDGEQYF.

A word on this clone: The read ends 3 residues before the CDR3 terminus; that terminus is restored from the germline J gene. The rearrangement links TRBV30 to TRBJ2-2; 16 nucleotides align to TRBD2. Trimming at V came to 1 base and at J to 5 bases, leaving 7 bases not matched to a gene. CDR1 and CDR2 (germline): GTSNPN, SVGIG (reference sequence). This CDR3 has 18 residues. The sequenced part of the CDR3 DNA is TGTGCCTGGAGTGCCGGGACTAGCGGGAGGGTTTTGACCGGGGAG. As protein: CAWSAGTSGRVLTGE. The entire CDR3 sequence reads CAWSAGTSGRVLTGELFF.

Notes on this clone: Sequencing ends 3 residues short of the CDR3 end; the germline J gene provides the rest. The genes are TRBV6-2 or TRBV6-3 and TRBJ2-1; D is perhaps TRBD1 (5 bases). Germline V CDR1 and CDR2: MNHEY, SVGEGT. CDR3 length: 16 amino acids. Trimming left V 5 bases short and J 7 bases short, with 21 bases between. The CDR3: CASSTLGQGILNEQFF. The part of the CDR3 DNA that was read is TGTGCCAGCAGTACCCTCGGGCAGGGAATATTGAATGAG.

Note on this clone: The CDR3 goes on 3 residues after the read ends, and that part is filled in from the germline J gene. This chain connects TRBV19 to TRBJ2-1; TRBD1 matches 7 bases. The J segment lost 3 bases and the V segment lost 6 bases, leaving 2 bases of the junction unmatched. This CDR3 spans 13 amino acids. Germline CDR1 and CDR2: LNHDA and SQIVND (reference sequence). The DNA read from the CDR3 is TGTGCCAGTAGACAGGGGCTCTACAATGAG. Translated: CASRQGLYNE. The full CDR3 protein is CASRQGLYNEQFF.

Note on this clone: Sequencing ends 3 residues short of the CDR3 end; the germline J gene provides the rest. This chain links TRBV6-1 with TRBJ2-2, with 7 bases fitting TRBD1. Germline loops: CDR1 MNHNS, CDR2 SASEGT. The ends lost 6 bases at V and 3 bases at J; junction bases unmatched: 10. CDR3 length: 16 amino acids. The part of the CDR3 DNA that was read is TGTGCCAGCAGCGAACAGCAGGGGGTAGACACCGGGGAG. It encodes CASSEQQGVDTGE. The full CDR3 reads CASSEQQGVDTGELFF.